Listed here is a single T cell receptor (beta chain). What it recognizes is unknown. The CDR3 has 15 amino acids. The V end lost 4 bases, the J end lost 1 base, and 11 bases lay between the germline ends. Germline V CDR1 and CDR2: SGHTA, FQGTGA. The sample is drawn from a study of shared clonotypes between healthy human individuals. Looking at the study overall: Per donor, three plates held CD4 naive cells, three held CD4 memory, two held CD8 naive and one held CD8 memory. Study outcomes and limitations: All-four-donor shared clonotypes had higher generation probabilities than non-shared clonotypes did. Collection of samples was limited to blood; tissue repertoires likely differ.

TCRdb keeps only in-frame clones here, not all; method: immunoSEQ multiplex PCR. The repertoire includes approximately 1,000,000 clones, about 80% of them detected once, and about 0.89% sits in the top ten. Sequencing was carried out using memory CD4+ T cells from PBMCs. Subset defined: CD45RA-negative fraction. The V and J genes are TRBV7-3 and TRBJ2-1, with D unclear. This receptor was identified in a man aged 18 to 30 in good health. Some clones in this sample may be carry-over from other donors' samples. The CDR3 spells CASSSRGQSYNEQFF. The CDR3 coding sequence is TGTGCCAGCAGCTCCAGAGGCCAATCCTACAATGAGCAGTTCTTC.